These 8 T cell receptor beta chains were all obtained from the same sample, sequenced in a study of T cells in Graves' hyperthyroidism and ophthalmopathy. TCR beta CDR3 region amplification was performed from RNA transcripts. The HTBI primer set drove a first-round RT-PCR of the TCR CDR3. TCRdb used MiXCR to reprocess the multiplex PCR reads, holding one entry per CDR3 protein. The table has approximately 530,000 distinct CDR3 sequences, 16% seen once. Material: blood. The receptors shown here come from a woman younger than 30 with Graves' hyperthyroidism.

This clonotype was seen ten or more times. The chain has TRBV28 and TRBJ2-2, with TRBD2 identical over 11 bases. Germline-derived CDR1 and CDR2 are MDHEN and SYDVKM. This CDR3 contains 18 residues. V gave up 4 bases and J gave up 7 bases; unmatched junction bases: 14. The CDR3 protein is CASSSRTSGRLGGGELFF. CDR3 nucleotides: TGTGCCAGCAGTTCCCGGACTAGCGGGCGTTTAGGGGGCGGGGAGCTGTTTTTT.

The table lists this clonotype with a few counts. CDR3 bases: TGTGCCAGTAGTATCGACAGGGGCAATCAGCCCCAGCATTTT. It codes for CASSIDRGNQPQHF. The chain recombines TRBV19 with TRBJ1-5; TRBD1 matches 7 bases. Per the germline V gene, CDR1 is LNHDA and CDR2 is SQIVND (reference sequence). After removal of 3 bases from V and 2 bases from J, the junction contained 1 base not matched to a gene. The CDR3 loop spans 14 amino acids.

V usage is TRBV6-1 and J usage is TRBJ2-5, with TRBD2 identical over 8 bases. Germline V gene lookup returns CDR1 MNHNS and CDR2 SASEGT. CDR3 length equals 14 residues. V lost 4 bases and J lost 5; bases outside the gene matches: 6. CDR3 nucleotide sequence: TGTGCCAGCAGTGCACTAGCGGATTATGAGACCCAGTACTTC. Its translation is CASSALADYETQYF.

The chain combines TRBV12-3 or TRBV12-4 with TRBJ1-4; D is unclear. The CDR3 runs to 14 residues. V dropped 6 bases and J dropped 6 bases, with 14 bases sitting between them. The CDR3 is CASSPWDGDEKLFF. As DNA, the CDR3 is TGTGCCAGCAGCCCCTGGGATGGGGATGAAAAACTGTTTTTT.

This clonotype appeared many times. The chain carries TRBV2 and TRBJ2-5; a possible D gene is TRBD2 (6 bases). The length of the CDR3 is 14 residues. Deletions cut 5 bases from V and 9 bases from J, with 19 bases between. Germline values: CDR1 SNHLY, CDR2 FYNNEI. The CDR3 here is CASSPGLPLSAQYF. CDR3 sequence (DNA): TGTGCCAGCAGTCCCGGACTACCCTTGAGTGCCCAGTACTTC. The whole variable domain, remainder taken from reference TRBV2 and TRBJ2-5, is EPEVTQTPSHQVTQMGQEVILRCVPISNHLYFYWYRQILGQKVEFLVSFYNNEISEKSEIFDDQFSVERPDGSNFTLKIRSTKLEDSAMYFCASSPGLPLSAQYFGPGTRLLVL.

This clonotype was picked up many times. The chain couples TRBV2 to TRBJ1-1; D remains ambiguous. This CDR3 is built from 14 residues. The V and J ends lost 0 bases and 4 bases respectively, with 9 bases between them. The germline V gene encodes CDR1 SNHLY and CDR2 FYNNEI. CDR3 coding DNA: TGTGCCAGCAGTGAAGCAGGGTTGAGCACTGAAGCTTTCTTT. It encodes CASSEAGLSTEAFF.

The chain carries TRBV10-3 and TRBJ2-6; 8 bases agree with TRBD1. In germline, CDR1 is ENHRY, CDR2 SYGVKD. The CDR3 is 19 residues long. The trim removed 6 bases at V and 4 bases at J, leaving 17 bases unmatched. The CDR3 coding sequence is TGTGCCATCAGCCTGAAACAGGGGGTCACGAACGCGGGGGCCAACGTCCTGACTTTC. This encodes CAISLKQGVTNAGANVLTF.

This clonotype occurred many times. The V call is TRBV13, the J call TRBJ2-3, with TRBD2 matching over 7 bases. J gave up 3 bases and V 2 bases, and 2 bases lay outside the gene matches. The CDR3 extends over 14 amino acids. Germline V lookup: CDR1 PRHDT, CDR2 FYEKMQ (reference sequence). The CDR3 nucleotides are TGTGCCAGCAGCTTAAGGGAGGGGACAGATACGCAGTATTTT. This gives the protein CASSLREGTDTQYF.